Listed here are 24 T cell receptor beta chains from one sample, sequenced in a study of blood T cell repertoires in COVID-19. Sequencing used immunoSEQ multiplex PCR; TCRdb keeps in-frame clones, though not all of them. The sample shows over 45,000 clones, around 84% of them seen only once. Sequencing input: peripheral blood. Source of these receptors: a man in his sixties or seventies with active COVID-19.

The CDR3 nucleotides are TGTGCCAGCTCCCGGTCCGGGGGGACTGAAGCTTTCTTT. Amino acid sequence: CASSRSGGTEAFF. The rearrangement joins TRBV18 to TRBJ1-1; possibly TRBD1 for D (5 bases). The CDR3 is made up of 13 amino acids. Germline V gene sequence: CDR1 KGHSH, CDR2 LQKENI. V lost 6 bases to trimming and J lost 5 bases, with 13 bases between them.

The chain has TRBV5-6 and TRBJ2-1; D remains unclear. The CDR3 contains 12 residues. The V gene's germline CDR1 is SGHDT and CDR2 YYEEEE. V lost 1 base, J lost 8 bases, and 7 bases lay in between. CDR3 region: CASSLINHEQFF. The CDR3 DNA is TGTGCCAGCAGCTTGATAAATCATGAGCAGTTCTTC. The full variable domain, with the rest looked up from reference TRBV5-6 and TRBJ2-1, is DAGVTQSPTHLIKTRGQQVTLRCSPKSGHDTVSWYQQALGQGPQFIFQYYEEEERQRGNFPDRFSGHQFPNYSSELNVNALLLGDSALYLCASSLINHEQFFGPGTRLTVL.

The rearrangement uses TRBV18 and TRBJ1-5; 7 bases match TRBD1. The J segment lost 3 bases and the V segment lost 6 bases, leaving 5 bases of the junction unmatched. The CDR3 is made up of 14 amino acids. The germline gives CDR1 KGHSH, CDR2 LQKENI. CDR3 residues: CASSTTGSNQPQHF. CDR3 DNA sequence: TGTGCCAGCTCCACGACAGGGTCCAATCAGCCCCAGCATTTT.

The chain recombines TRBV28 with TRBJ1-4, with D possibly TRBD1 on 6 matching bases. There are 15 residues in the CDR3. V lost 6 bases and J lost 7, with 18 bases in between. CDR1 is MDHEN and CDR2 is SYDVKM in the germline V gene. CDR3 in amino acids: CASSLIRGGGEKLFF. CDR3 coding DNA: TGTGCCAGCAGCTTGATCAGGGGCGGGGGTGAAAAACTGTTTTTT. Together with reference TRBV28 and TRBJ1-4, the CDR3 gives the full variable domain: DVKVTQSSRYLVKRTGEKVFLECVQDMDHENMFWYRQDPGLGLRLIYFSYDVKMKEKGDIPEGYSVSREKKERFSLILESASTNQTSMYLCASSLIRGGGEKLFFGSGTQLSVL.

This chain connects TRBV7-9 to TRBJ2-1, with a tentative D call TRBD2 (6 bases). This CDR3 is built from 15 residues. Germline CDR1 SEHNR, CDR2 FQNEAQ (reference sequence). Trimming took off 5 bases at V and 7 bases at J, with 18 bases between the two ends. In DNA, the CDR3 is TGTGCCAGCAGCCCCTCCGGGGGTGAGCTAAATGAGCAGTTCTTC. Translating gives CASSPSGGELNEQFF.

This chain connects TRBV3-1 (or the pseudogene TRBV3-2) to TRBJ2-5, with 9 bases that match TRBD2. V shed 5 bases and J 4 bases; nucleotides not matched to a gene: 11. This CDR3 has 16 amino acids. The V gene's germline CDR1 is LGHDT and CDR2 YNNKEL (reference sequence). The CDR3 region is CASSTYSGRDRETQYF. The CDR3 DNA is TGTGCCAGCAGCACATATAGCGGGAGAGATCGAGAGACCCAGTACTTC.

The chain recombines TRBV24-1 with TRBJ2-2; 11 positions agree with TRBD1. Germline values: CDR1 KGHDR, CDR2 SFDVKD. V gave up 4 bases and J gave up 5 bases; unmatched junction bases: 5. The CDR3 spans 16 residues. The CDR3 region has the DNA TGTGCCACCAGTGACCGGACAGGGGGCACGACCGGGGAGCTGTTTTTT. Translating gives CATSDRTGGTTGELFF.

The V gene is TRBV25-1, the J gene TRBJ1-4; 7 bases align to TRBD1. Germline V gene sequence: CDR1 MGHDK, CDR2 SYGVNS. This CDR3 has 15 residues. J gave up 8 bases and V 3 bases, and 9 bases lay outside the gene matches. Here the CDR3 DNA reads TGTGCCAGCAGTGATCGGACAGGCACAAAGGAAAAACTGTTTTTT. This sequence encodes CASSDRTGTKEKLFF. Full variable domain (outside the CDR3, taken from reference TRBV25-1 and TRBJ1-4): EADIYQTPRYLVIGTGKKITLECSQTMGHDKMYWYQQDPGMELHLIHYSYGVNSTEKGDLSSESTVSRIRTEHFPLTLESARPSHTSQYLCASSDRTGTKEKLFFGSGTQLSVL.

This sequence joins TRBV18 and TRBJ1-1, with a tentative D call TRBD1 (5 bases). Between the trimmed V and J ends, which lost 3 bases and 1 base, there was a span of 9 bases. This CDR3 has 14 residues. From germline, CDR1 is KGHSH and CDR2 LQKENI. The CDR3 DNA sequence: TGTGCCAGCTCACCTTCCAGGGAGAACACTGAAGCTTTCTTT. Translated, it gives CASSPSRENTEAFF. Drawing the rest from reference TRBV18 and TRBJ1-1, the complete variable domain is NAGVMQNPRHLVRRRGQEARLRCSPMKGHSHVYWYRQLPEEGLKFMVYLQKENIIDESGMPKERFSAEFPKEGPSILRIQQVVRGDSAAYFCASSPSRENTEAFFGQGTRLTVV.

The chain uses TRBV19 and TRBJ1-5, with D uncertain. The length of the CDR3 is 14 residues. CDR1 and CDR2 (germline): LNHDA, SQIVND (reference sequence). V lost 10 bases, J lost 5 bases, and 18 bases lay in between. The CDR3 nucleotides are TGTGCCACCAAGGAGACGGGTTTCTATCAGCCCCAGCATTTT. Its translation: CATKETGFYQPQHF.

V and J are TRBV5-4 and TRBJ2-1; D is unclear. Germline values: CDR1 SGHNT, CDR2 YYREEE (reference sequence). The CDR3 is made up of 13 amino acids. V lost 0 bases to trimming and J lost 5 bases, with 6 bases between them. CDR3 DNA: TGTGCCAGCAGCTTGGACTACAACAATGAGCAGTTCTTC. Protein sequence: CASSLDYNNEQFF. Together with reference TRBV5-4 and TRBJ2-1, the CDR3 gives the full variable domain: ETGVTQSPTHLIKTRGQQVTLRCSSQSGHNTVSWYQQALGQGPQFIFQYYREEENGRGNFPPRFSGLQFPNYSSELNVNALELDDSALYLCASSLDYNNEQFFGPGTRLTVL.

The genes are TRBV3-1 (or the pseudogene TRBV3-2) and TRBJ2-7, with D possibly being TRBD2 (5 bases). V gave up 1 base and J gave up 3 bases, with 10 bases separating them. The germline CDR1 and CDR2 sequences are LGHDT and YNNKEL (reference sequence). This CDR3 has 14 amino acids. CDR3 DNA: TGTGCCAGCAGCCAAGCGGTGGCGGGCTACGAGCAGTACTTC. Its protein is CASSQAVAGYEQYF.

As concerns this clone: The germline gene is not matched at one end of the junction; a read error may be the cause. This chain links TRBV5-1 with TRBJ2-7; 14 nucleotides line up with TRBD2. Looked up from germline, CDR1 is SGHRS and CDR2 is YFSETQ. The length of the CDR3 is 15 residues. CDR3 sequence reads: CASRFGTSGGYEQYF. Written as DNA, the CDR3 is TGCGCCAGCCGCTTCGGGACTAGCGGGGGATACGAGCAGTACTTC.

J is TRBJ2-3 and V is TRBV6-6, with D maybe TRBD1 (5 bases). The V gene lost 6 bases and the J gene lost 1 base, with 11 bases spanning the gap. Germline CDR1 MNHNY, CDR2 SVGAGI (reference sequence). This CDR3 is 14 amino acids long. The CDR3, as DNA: TGTGCCAGCAGCGACCTGACAGGCACAGATACGCAGTATTTT. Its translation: CASSDLTGTDTQYF.

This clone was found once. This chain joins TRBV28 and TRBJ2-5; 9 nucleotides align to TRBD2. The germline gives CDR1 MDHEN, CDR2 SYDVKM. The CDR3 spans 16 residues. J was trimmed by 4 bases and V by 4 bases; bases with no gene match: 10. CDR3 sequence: CASSSSFGAGGETQYF. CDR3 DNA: TGTGCCAGCAGTTCCTCATTTGGAGCGGGAGGAGAGACCCAGTACTTC.

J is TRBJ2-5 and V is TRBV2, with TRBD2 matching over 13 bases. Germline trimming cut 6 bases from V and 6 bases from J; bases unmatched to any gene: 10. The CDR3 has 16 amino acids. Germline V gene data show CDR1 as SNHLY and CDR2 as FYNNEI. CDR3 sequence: CASRDRTSGSSKTQYF. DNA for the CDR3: TGTGCCAGCAGGGACCGGACTAGCGGGAGTTCGAAGACCCAGTACTTC.

Written as DNA, the CDR3 is TGTGCCAGCAGCCAAGGAGGTGGAAACACCATATATTTT. This gives the protein CASSQGGGNTIYF. The chain carries TRBV3-1 (or the pseudogene TRBV3-2) and TRBJ1-3; D unclear. V lost 1 base, J lost 3 bases, and 4 bases lay in between. CDR1 and CDR2 (germline): LGHDT, YNNKEL (reference sequence). This CDR3 is 13 amino acids long.

CDR3 DNA sequence: TGTGCCAGCAGCTTGGACAAGGGAGATGGGGTCCAAGAGACCCAGTACTTC. Its protein product is CASSLDKGDGVQETQYF. V usage is TRBV5-4 and J usage is TRBJ2-5; D is possibly TRBD2 (5 bases). V dropped 0 bases and J dropped 1 base, with 16 bases sitting between them. The germline gives CDR1 SGHNT, CDR2 YYREEE (reference sequence). The CDR3 extends over 17 amino acids.

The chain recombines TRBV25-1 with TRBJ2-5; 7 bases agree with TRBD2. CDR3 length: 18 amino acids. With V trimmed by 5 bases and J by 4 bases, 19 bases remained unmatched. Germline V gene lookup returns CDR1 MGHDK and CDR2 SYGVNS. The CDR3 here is CASSPTGSGIGSGETQYF. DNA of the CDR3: TGTGCCAGCAGTCCCACGGGAAGCGGGATTGGATCAGGAGAGACCCAGTACTTC.

The CDR3, as DNA: TGTGCCAGCAGCTTGGACGGACTATCCTACGAGCAGTACTTC. As protein: CASSLDGLSYEQYF. The chain couples TRBV5-6 to TRBJ2-7; TRBD2 might be the D (6 bases). From germline, CDR1 is SGHDT and CDR2 YYEEEE. The CDR3 is made up of 14 amino acids. V shed 0 bases and J shed 1 base, with 8 bases lying between them.

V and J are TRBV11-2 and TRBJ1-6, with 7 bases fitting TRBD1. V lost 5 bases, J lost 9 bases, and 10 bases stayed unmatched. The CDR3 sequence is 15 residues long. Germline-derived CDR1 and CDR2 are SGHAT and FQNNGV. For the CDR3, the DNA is TGTGCCAGCAGCGACCTCCGGGACAGAGTTTCACCCCTCCACTTT. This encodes CASSDLRDRVSPLHF.

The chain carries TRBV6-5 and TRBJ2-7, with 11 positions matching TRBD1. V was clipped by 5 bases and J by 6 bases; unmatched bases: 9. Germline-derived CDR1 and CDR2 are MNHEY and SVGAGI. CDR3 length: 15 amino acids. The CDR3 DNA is TGTGCCAGCAGTCAACCGGGACAGGGGGTACGCGAGCAGTACTTC. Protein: CASSQPGQGVREQYF.

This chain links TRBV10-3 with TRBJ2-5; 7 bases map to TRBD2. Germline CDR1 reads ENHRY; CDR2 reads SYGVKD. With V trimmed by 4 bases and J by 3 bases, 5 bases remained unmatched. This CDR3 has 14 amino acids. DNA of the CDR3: TGTGCCATCAGTGCAGGGACTACCAAAGAGACCCAGTACTTC. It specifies CAISAGTTKETQYF.

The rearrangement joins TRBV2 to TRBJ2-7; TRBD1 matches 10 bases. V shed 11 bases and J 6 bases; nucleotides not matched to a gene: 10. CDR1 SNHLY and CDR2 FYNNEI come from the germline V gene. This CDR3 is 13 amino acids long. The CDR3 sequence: CASDGTGESEQYF. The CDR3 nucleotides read TGTGCCTCCGACGGGACAGGGGAGTCCGAGCAGTACTTC.